This T cell receptor (beta chain) came from a study of early T cells in non-severe SARS-CoV-2 infection. Study-level information: It was bulk RNA from unsorted whole blood that was sequenced, and the chains were unpaired.

The germline V gene encodes CDR1 SGHAT and CDR2 FQNNGV. This CDR3 comprises 15 residues. Trimming cost V 5 bases and J 2 bases, with 16 bases left between them. Broader study findings: VDJdb matching favored anti-spike CD8 responses, missing private and CD4 specificities.

A note on this clonotype: Its antigen is as yet unknown.

Unique molecular identifiers were affixed to single, distinct cDNA molecules. TCRdb ran MiXCR on the 5' RACE reads and lists one entry per CDR3 protein. This table holds some 120,000 distinct CDR3 sequences, about 15% found once. The genes are TRBV11-2 and TRBJ2-7; D gene uncertain. The origin of this receptor is an adult who was a healthcare worker with PCR-confirmed SARS-CoV-2 infection or an uninfected control (not recorded which). Sequenced input: whole blood. The CDR3 DNA is TGTGCCAGCAGCCAACAAAACTTTGGGGCCTACGAGCAGTACTTC. Protein sequence: CASSQQNFGAYEQYF. The full variable domain, with the rest looked up from reference TRBV11-2 and TRBJ2-7, is EAGVAQSPRYKIIEKRQSVAFWCNPISGHATLYWYQQILGQGPKLLIQFQNNGVVDDSQLPKDRFSAERLKGVDSTLKIQPAKLEDSAVYLCASSQQNFGAYEQYFGPGTRLTVT.